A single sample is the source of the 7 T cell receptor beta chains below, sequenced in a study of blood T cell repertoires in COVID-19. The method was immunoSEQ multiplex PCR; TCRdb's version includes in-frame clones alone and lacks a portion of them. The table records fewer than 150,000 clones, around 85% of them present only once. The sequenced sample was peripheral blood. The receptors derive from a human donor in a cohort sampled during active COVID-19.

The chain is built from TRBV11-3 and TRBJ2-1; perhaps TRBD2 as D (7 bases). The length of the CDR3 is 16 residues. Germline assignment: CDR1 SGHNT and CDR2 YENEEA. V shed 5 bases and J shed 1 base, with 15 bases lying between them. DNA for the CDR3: TGTGCCAGCAGCCCCGCGGGGGCCCCATCCTACAATGAGCAGTTCTTC. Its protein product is CASSPAGAPSYNEQFF. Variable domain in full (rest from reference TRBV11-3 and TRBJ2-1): EAGVVQSPRYKIIEKKQPVAFWCNPISGHNTLYWYLQNLGQGPELLIRYENEEAVDDSQLPKDRFSAERLKGVDSTLKIQPAELGDSAVYLCASSPAGAPSYNEQFFGPGTRLTVL.

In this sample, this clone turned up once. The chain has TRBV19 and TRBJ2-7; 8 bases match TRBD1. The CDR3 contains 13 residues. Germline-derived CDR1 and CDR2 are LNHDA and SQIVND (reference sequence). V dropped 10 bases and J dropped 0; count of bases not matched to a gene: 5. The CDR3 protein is CATRDRPSYEQYF. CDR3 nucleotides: TGTGCCACTAGGGACAGGCCCTCCTACGAGCAGTACTTC.

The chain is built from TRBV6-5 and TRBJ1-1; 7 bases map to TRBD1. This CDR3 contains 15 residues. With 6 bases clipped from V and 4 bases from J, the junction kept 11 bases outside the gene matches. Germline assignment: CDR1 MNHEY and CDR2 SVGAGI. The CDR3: CASRPRQGMVTEAFF. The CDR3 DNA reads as TGTGCCAGCAGGCCTCGACAGGGTATGGTCACTGAAGCTTTCTTT.

In DNA form, the CDR3 reads TGTGCCAGCAGCCACCAAGGGGGCTCCTACAATGAGCAGTTCTTC. It yields the protein CASSHQGGSYNEQFF. V usage is TRBV14 and J usage is TRBJ2-1, with D perhaps matching TRBD1 (6 bases). Germline V gives CDR1 SGHDN, CDR2 FVKESK. CDR3 length: 15 residues. V shed 3 bases and J shed 0 bases, with 9 bases lying between them.

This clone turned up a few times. The CDR3 reads CASSQVDRFPDTQYF. CDR3 nucleotide sequence: TGCGCCAGCAGCCAAGTTGACAGGTTTCCAGATACGCAGTATTTT. The gene calls are TRBV4-1 and TRBJ2-3, with D maybe TRBD1 (6 bases). Per the germline V gene, CDR1 is MGHRA and CDR2 is YSYEKL. Trimming pared 1 base from V and 4 bases from J, leaving 12 bases between. The CDR3 contains 15 residues.

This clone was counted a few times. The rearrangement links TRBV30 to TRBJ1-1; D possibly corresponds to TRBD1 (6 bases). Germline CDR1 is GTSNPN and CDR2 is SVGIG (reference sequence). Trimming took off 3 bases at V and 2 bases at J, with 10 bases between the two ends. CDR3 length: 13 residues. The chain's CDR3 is CAWSRGGNTEAFF. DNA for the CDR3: TGTGCCTGGAGCAGAGGGGGTAACACTGAAGCTTTCTTT.

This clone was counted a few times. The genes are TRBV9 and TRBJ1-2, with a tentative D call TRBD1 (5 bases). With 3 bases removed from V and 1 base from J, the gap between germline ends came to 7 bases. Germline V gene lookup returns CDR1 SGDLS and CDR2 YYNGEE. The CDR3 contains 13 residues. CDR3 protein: CASSAGGNYGYTF. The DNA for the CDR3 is TGTGCCAGCAGCGCGGGGGGTAACTATGGCTACACCTTC.